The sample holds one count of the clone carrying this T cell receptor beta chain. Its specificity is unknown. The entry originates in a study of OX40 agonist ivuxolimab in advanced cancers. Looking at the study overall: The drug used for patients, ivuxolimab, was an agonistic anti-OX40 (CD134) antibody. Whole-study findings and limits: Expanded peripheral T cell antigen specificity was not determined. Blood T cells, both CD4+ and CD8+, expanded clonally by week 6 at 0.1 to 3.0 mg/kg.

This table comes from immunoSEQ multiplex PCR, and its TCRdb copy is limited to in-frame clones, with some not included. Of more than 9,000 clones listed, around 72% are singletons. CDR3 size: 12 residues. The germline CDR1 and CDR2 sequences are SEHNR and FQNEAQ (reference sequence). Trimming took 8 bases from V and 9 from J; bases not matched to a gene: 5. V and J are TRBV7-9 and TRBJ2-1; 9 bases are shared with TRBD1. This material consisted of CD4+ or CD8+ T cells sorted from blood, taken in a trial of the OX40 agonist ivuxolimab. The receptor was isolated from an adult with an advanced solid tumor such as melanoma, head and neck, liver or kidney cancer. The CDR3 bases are TGTGCCAGCGAACAGGGGGCGGGTGAGCAGTTCTTC. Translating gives CASEQGAGEQFF.